A selection of T cell receptor beta chains follows, all from one sample in a study of low-dose radiotherapy and immunotherapy resistance in tumors. Each CDR3 protein is one row after TCRdb ran MiXCR on the reads. The repertoire includes about 100,000 distinct CDR3 sequences, less than 25% of them detected once, and approximately 4% sits in the top ten. The sample was PBMCs, taken after low-dose radiotherapy plus immunotherapy. All receptors derive from a male donor with prostate cancer. Each CDR3 is given with its conserved first and last residue.

V gene	J gene	CDR3 protein
TRBV5-1	TRBJ1-2	CASSTSGTYGYTF
TRBV7-6	TRBJ2-3	CASSSRLAGGGADTQYF
TRBV20-1	TRBJ2-1	CSASPGTGGINEQFF
TRBV24-1	TRBJ2-3	CATSDQKQASDTQYF
TRBV6-1	TRBJ2-7	CASSEGHSYEQYF
TRBV5-1	TRBJ2-4	CASPSGVAKNIQYF
TRBV24-1	TRBJ2-3	CATTGVSGGDPGTDTQYF
TRBV11-2	TRBJ2-7	CASSLHRDRGGGRGGEQYF
TRBV5-1	TRBJ1-1	CASSQGSEGPGQLF
TRBV20-1	TRBJ2-1	CSASGGRGGNEQFF
TRBV6-8	TRBJ2-2	CASSYSLGVELFF
TRBV6-5	TRBJ2-2	CASSYGHTGELFF
TRBV29-1	TRBJ2-3	CSVPIQSTDTQYF
TRBV6-5	TRBJ1-1	CATMGLSLAEAFF
TRBV7-2	TRBJ2-1	CASSLSLRASGDSYNEQFF
TRBV23-1	TRBJ1-4	CASSPLGREARDEKLFF
TRBV5-1	TRBJ2-2	CASSVSGGLNTGELFF
TRBV29-1	TRBJ2-1	CSVGSLTDTQFF
TRBV29-1	TRBJ2-5	CSVEDEGTGETQYF
TRBV5-1	TRBJ2-2	CASSYPGLNTGELFF
TRBV3-1	TRBJ2-7	CASSQEREQYF
TRBV19	TRBJ1-2	CASSMDGVGYTF
TRBV5-1	TRBJ2-1	CASSPRSGASPDEQFF
TRBV4-1	TRBJ2-5	CASSQDGGGGRETQYF
TRBV4-2	TRBJ2-7	CASSLTPGTGASYEQYF
TRBV20-1	TRBJ2-3	CSARGPLAGGSDTQYF
TRBV3-1	TRBJ2-5	CASREAGARETQYF
TRBV12-3/TRBV12-4	TRBJ1-5	CASSRTGGVQPQHF
TRBV6-2/TRBV6-3	TRBJ2-2	CASSEHLVTNPPGELFF
TRBV20-1	TRBJ2-1	CSALAGTYNEQFF
TRBV10-3	TRBJ1-2	CASRTGGEAYGYTF
TRBV5-1	TRBJ1-2	CASSSDRVYGYTF
TRBV28	TRBJ2-7	CASSSQQTAFTEISYF
TRBV20-1	TRBJ2-3	CSARDFRRQNTDTQYF
TRBV6-2/TRBV6-3	TRBJ1-4	CASISSGATNEKLFF
TRBV5-1	TRBJ1-6	CASSLAGEGHSPLHF
TRBV11-3	TRBJ2-2	CASSLVPNTGELFF
TRBV6-1	TRBJ1-1	CASSYRNRVNTEAFF
TRBV12-5	TRBJ1-1	CASERFRGGTEAFF
TRBV5-1	TRBJ2-3	CASSLATSSTDTQYF
TRBV4-1	TRBJ1-1	CASSHHTPRTGNTEAFF
TRBV9	TRBJ2-1	CASREPGLEGGEQFF
TRBV2	TRBJ1-2	CASSRQGDGYTF